Presented here are 13 T cell receptor beta chains from one specimen sequenced in a study of identical twins. TCRdb reanalysed the 5' RACE reads using MiXCR and keeps one entry per CDR3 protein. The repertoire holds a few hundred thousand distinct CDR3 sequences, with roughly 15% as singletons. This same sample was also part of a study on yellow fever vaccine responses in identical twins.

Material for sequencing was CD4+ T cells sorted from blood. The receptors derive from a woman between 18 and 29 years old in good health.

The gene calls are TRBV18 and TRBJ2-7; D call uncertain. This CDR3 has 13 residues. V lost 3 bases and J lost 2, with 8 bases in between. CDR1 KGHSH and CDR2 LQKENI come from the germline V gene. CDR3 nucleotide sequence: TGTGCCAGCTCACCGGCGGCAACCTACGAGCAGTACGTC. Amino acid sequence: CASSPAATYEQYV.

The sample holds a few counts of this clonotype. This chain links TRBV27 with TRBJ2-3; maybe TRBD2 (5 bases). The germline V and J ends were trimmed by 3 bases and 5 bases, with 15 bases remaining between them. There are 15 residues in the CDR3. Germline loops: CDR1 MNHEY, CDR2 SMNVEV (reference sequence). For the CDR3, the DNA is TGTGCCAGCAGTTTTTGGACCGCGGGCCTAGATACGCAGTATTTT. It encodes CASSFWTAGLDTQYF.

The chain couples TRBV11-2 to TRBJ1-2; 9 positions match TRBD1. From germline, CDR1 is SGHAT and CDR2 FQNNGV. V lost 4 bases to trimming and J lost 6 bases; unmatched junction nucleotides: 18. The CDR3 contains 18 residues. In DNA form, the CDR3 reads TGTGCCAGCAGCTCTAGGCCAATAACAGGGGGCGGTTGGGATGGCTACACCTTC. The encoded protein is CASSSRPITGGGWDGYTF.

This clonotype was found a few times. The chain is built from TRBV18 and TRBJ1-5; D call uncertain. The germline V and J ends were trimmed by 0 bases and 5 bases, with 8 bases remaining between them. The CDR3 runs 14 residues. CDR1 and CDR2 (germline): KGHSH, LQKENI. The CDR3 region has the DNA TGTGCCAGCTCACCACCGGGGAGGCATCAGCCCCAGCATTTT. Protein product: CASSPPGRHQPQHF.

This clonotype was counted between two and nine times. This chain connects TRBV29-1 to TRBJ2-1; D possibly corresponds to TRBD2 (6 bases). Trimming took 3 bases from V and 4 from J, leaving 10 bases between them. The CDR3 extends over 13 amino acids. Germline V gene lookup returns CDR1 SQVTM and CDR2 ANQGSEA. CDR3 sequence (DNA): TGCAGCGTTGACCGACTAGTGTACAATGAGCAGTTCTTC. Translating gives CSVDRLVYNEQFF.

This clonotype was detected a few times. The chain carries TRBV21-1 and TRBJ2-7. TRBV21-1 is reported as a pseudogene. The length of the CDR3 is 17 residues. The CDR3 sequence is CASSKVRVRRRSYEQYV. In nucleotides, the CDR3 is TGTGCCAGCAGCAAAGTACGTGTCAGGAGGAGATCCTACGAGCAGTACGTC.

This chain joins TRBV6-2 or TRBV6-3 and TRBJ2-6; no clear D gene. V was trimmed by 8 bases and J by 2 bases, leaving 13 bases between them. The CDR3 is 15 residues long. Looked up from germline, CDR1 is MNHEY and CDR2 is SVGEGT. The CDR3 region has the DNA TGTGCCAGCTCCGGCCGACGAACTGGGGCCAACGTCCTGACTTTC. Translating it yields CASSGRRTGANVLTF.

This clonotype was observed a few times. V usage is TRBV2 and J usage is TRBJ2-1; 10 bases are shared with TRBD1. V lost 6 bases to trimming and J lost 2 bases; unmatched junction nucleotides: 4. The CDR3 has 15 amino acids. Germline V CDR1 and CDR2: SNHLY, FYNNEI. CDR3 DNA sequence: TGTGCCAGCAGGGCGGGACAGGGGCCCTACAATGAGCAGTTCTTC. This gives the protein CASRAGQGPYNEQFF.

This clonotype turned up a few times. The chain uses TRBV7-8 and TRBJ2-1; tentatively, D is TRBD2 (6 bases). The CDR3 length is 15 residues. Germline V gene data show CDR1 as SGHVS and CDR2 as FQNEAQ. V lost 7 bases, J lost 8 bases, and 21 bases lay in between. The CDR3 loop is CASTYGSRFFDEQFF. CDR3 DNA: TGTGCCAGCACCTACGGGAGTAGGTTCTTCGATGAGCAGTTCTTC.

This rearrangement joins TRBV29-1 to TRBJ2-1; 8 bases agree with TRBD2. Germline V gene sequence: CDR1 SQVTM, CDR2 ANQGSEA. This CDR3 spans 15 amino acids. Germline trimming cut 0 bases from V and 7 bases from J; bases unmatched to any gene: 8. CDR3 in DNA: TGCAGCGTTGAAGATTTGGCAGGGACTAGTAATGAGCAGTTCTTC. Protein product: CSVEDLAGTSNEQFF.

J is TRBJ2-3 and V is TRBV5-1; D not resolved. CDR1 is SGHRS and CDR2 is YFSETQ in the germline V gene. CDR3 length equals 13 residues. V dropped 1 base and J dropped 6 bases, with 9 bases sitting between them. Written as DNA, the CDR3 is TGCGCCAGCAGCTTGTTAGTAGATGATACGCAGTATTTT. This codes for CASSLLVDDTQYF.

This chain uses TRBV7-2 with TRBJ2-3, with 7 bases matching TRBD2. With 6 bases clipped from V and 3 bases from J, the junction kept 6 bases outside the gene matches. This CDR3 is built from 14 residues. Per germline, CDR1 SGHTA and CDR2 FQGNSA. CDR3 in amino acids: CASRPGLQTDTQYF. The DNA for the CDR3 is TGTGCCAGCAGACCGGGACTACAAACAGATACGCAGTATTTT. Supplemented by reference TRBV7-2 and TRBJ2-3, the full variable domain reads GAGVSQSPSNKVTEKGKDVELRCDPISGHTALYWYRQSLGQGLEFLIYFQGNSAPDKSGLPSDRFSAERTGGSVSTLTIQRTQQEDSAVYLCASRPGLQTDTQYFGPGTRLTVL.

This clonotype has only a few counts. The chain uses TRBV25-1 and TRBJ2-3; 15 nucleotides match TRBD2. Germline CDR1 MGHDK, CDR2 SYGVNS. There are 22 residues in the CDR3. V lost 5 bases, J lost 2 bases, and 20 bases stayed unmatched. This CDR3 reads CASSLIIPGLAGGEAYTDTQYF. CDR3 sequence (DNA): TGTGCCAGCAGTCTAATTATTCCGGGACTAGCGGGAGGAGAGGCCTACACAGATACGCAGTATTTT.